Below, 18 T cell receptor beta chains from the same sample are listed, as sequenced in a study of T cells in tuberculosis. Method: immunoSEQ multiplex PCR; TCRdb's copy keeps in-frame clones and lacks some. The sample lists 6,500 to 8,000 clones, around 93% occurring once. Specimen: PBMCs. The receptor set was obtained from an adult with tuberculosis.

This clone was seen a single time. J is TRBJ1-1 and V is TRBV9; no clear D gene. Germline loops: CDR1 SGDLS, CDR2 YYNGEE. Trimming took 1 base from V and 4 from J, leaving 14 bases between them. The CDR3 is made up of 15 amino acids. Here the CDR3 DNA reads TGTGCCAGCAGCGTATCAAGTCTCGGTGGCACTGAAGCTTTCTTT. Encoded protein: CASSVSSLGGTEAFF.

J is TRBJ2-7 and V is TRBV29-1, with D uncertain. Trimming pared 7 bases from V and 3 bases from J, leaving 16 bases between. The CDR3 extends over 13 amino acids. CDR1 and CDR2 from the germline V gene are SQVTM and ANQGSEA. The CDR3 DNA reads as TGCAGCGCCTCGTTTTACAACCTCTACGAGCAGTACTTC. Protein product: CSASFYNLYEQYF.

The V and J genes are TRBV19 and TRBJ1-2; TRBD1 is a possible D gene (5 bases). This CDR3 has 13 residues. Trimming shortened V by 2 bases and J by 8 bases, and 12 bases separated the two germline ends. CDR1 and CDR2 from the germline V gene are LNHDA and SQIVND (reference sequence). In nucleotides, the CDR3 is TGTGCCAGTAGTATAATGGGGACTAAGGGCTACACCTTC. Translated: CASSIMGTKGYTF.

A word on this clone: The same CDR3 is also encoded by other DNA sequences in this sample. CDR3 residues: CAWSVLGNTIYF. The CDR3 DNA is TGTGCCTGGAGTGTACTGGGAAACACCATATATTTT. This chain joins TRBV30 and TRBJ1-3, with D uncertain. There are 12 residues in the CDR3. Trimming shortened V by 0 bases and J by 4 bases, and 4 bases separated the two germline ends. CDR1 and CDR2 from the germline V gene are GTSNPN and SVGIG (reference sequence).

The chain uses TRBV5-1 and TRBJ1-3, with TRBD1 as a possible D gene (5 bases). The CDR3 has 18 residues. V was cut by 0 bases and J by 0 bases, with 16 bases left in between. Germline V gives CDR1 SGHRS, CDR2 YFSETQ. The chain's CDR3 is CASSLASGTGDSGNTIYF. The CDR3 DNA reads TGCGCCAGCAGCTTGGCTAGCGGGACGGGCGACTCTGGAAACACCATATATTTT.

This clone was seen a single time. The CDR3 is CASSLDSRTGNTIYF. DNA for the CDR3: TGTGCCAGTAGCCTTGACAGTAGAACTGGAAACACCATATATTTT. The gene calls are TRBV19 and TRBJ1-3; weak D call: TRBD1 (5 bases). V was shortened by 6 bases and J by 2 bases, with 14 bases between the two germline ends. Germline V lookup: CDR1 LNHDA, CDR2 SQIVND (reference sequence). The CDR3 extends over 15 amino acids.

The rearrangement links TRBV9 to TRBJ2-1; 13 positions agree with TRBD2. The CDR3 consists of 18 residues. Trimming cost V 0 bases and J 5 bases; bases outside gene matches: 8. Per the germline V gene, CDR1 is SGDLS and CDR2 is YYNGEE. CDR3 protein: CASSVELAGGRRNNEQFF. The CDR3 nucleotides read TGTGCCAGCAGCGTAGAACTAGCGGGAGGGCGAAGGAACAATGAGCAGTTCTTC.

The CDR3 bases are TGTGCCAGCAGCTTAGGGGAGCCCGGGGAGCTGTTTTTT. Its translation: CASSLGEPGELFF. The genes are TRBV11-3 and TRBJ2-2, with a weak D call TRBD2 (5 bases). Germline CDR1 and CDR2: SGHNT and YENEEA. CDR3 length equals 13 residues. V shed 1 base and J shed 6 bases, with 6 bases lying between them.

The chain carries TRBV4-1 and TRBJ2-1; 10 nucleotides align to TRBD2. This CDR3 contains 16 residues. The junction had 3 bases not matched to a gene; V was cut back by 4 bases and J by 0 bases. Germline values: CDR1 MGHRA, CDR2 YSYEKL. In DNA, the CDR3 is TGCGCCAGCAGCCGCGGACTAGCGGACTCCTACAATGAGCAGTTCTTC. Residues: CASSRGLADSYNEQFF.

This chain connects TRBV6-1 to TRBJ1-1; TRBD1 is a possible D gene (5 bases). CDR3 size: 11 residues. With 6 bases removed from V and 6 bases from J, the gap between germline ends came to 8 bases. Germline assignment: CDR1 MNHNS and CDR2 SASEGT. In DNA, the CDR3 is TGTGCCAGCAGGGGGGAGGCTGAAGCTTTCTTT. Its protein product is CASRGEAEAFF.

The CDR3 region has the DNA TGTGCCAGCAGCTCTTCTAGCGGGAGGGGGCAGTTCTTC. It encodes CASSSSSGRGQFF. The V gene is TRBV7-9, the J gene TRBJ2-1; the match to TRBD2 covers 12 bases. The CDR3 extends over 13 amino acids. The V segment lost 4 bases and the J segment 12 bases; nucleotides outside the gene matches: 4. Germline assignment: CDR1 SEHNR and CDR2 FQNEAQ (reference sequence).

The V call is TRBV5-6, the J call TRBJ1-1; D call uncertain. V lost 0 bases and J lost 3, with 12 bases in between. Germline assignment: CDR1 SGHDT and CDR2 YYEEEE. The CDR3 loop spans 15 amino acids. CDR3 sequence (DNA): TGTGCCAGCAGCTTGGAGGGAGGGAGGGACACTGAAGCTTTCTTT. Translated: CASSLEGGRDTEAFF. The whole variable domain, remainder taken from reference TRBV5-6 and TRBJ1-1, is DAGVTQSPTHLIKTRGQQVTLRCSPKSGHDTVSWYQQALGQGPQFIFQYYEEEERQRGNFPDRFSGHQFPNYSSELNVNALLLGDSALYLCASSLEGGRDTEAFFGQGTRLTVV.

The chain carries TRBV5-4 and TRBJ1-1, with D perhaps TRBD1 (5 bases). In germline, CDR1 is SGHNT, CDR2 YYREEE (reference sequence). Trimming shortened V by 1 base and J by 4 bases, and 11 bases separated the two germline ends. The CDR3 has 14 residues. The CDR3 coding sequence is TGTGCCAGCAGCTTGTATGGGGGGGTCACTGAAGCTTTCTTT. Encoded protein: CASSLYGGVTEAFF.

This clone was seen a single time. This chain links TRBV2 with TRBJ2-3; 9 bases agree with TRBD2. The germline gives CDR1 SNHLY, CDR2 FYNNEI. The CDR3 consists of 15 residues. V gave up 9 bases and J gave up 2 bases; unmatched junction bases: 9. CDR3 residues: CARRGGREVTDTQYF. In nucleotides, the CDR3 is TGTGCCAGGAGGGGCGGGAGGGAGGTCACAGATACGCAGTATTTT. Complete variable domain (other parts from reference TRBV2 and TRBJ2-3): EPEVTQTPSHQVTQMGQEVILRCVPISNHLYFYWYRQILGQKVEFLVSFYNNEISEKSEIFDDQFSVERPDGSNFTLKIRSTKLEDSAMYFCARRGGREVTDTQYFGPGTRLTVL.

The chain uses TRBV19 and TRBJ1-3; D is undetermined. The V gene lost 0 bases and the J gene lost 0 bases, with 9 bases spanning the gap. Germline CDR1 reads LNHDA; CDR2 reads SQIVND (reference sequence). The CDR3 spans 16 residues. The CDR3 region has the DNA TGTGCCAGTAGTATAGAAGACACCTACTCTGGAAACACCATATATTTT. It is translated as CASSIEDTYSGNTIYF.

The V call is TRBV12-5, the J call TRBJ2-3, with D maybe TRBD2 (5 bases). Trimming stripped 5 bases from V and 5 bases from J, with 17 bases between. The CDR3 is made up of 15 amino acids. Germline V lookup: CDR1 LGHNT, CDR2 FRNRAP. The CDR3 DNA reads TGTGCTAGTGGTCCTCCAGACACACTAGGAGATACGCAGTATTTT. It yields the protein CASGPPDTLGDTQYF.

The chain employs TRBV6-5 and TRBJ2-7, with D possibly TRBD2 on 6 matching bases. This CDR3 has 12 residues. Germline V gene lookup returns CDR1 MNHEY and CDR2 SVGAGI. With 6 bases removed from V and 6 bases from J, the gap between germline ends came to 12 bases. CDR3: CASSRLGTEQYF. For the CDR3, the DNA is TGTGCCAGCAGCCGACTAGGAACCGAGCAGTACTTC.

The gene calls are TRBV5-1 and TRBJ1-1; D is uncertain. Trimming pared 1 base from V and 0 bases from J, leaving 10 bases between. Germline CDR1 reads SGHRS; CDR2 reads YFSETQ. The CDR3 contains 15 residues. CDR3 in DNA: TGCGCCAGCAGCTTGACTGGGCTAATGAACACTGAAGCTTTCTTT. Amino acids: CASSLTGLMNTEAFF.